The 27 T cell receptor beta chains given below trace back to one sample, sequenced in a study of cytomegalovirus exposure and HLA in healthy donors. The PCR made use of 60 Vbeta and 13 Jbeta primers. Repertoires were generated with immunoSEQ multiplex PCR, while TCRdb's copy carries only in-frame clones and drops some. The sample records 160,000 or so clones, 71% being singletons. The sample consisted of PBMCs. The receptor source for this set is a woman in her twenties or thirties in good health and CMV-seronegative.

This clone was counted only a few times. This chain links TRBV11-2 with TRBJ2-1, with 7 positions matching TRBD1. The CDR3 sequence is 13 residues long. Germline loops: CDR1 SGHAT, CDR2 FQNNGV. The V segment lost 0 bases and the J segment 12 bases; nucleotides outside the gene matches: 5. This CDR3 reads CASSLDLRTGQFF. The CDR3 nucleotides read TGTGCCAGCAGCTTAGATCTCCGGACAGGGCAGTTCTTC.

The chain is built from TRBV30 and TRBJ1-2; 9 nucleotides agree with TRBD1. Germline lookup yields CDR1 GTSNPN and CDR2 SVGIG (reference sequence). V lost 4 bases and J lost 2; bases outside the gene matches: 8. This CDR3 is built from 15 residues. Here the CDR3 DNA reads TGTGCCTGGATACCCCATGGGACAGGGAACTATGGCTACACCTTC. It translates to CAWIPHGTGNYGYTF.

This chain uses TRBV5-6 with TRBJ2-7, with D possibly being TRBD1 (6 bases). V was clipped by 2 bases and J by 3 bases, with 18 bases between them. This CDR3 contains 16 residues. The V gene's germline CDR1 is SGHDT and CDR2 YYEEEE. CDR3 sequence (DNA): TGTGCCAGCAGCTTACCCCCCGGACAGAGCGACTACGAGCAGTACTTC. This codes for CASSLPPGQSDYEQYF.

The chain recombines TRBV5-4 with TRBJ2-1; TRBD2 agrees at 9 bases. Germline CDR1 and CDR2: SGHNT and YYREEE (reference sequence). The CDR3 is 16 amino acids. The V gene end was trimmed by 4 bases and the J gene end by 4 bases; junction bases not matched to a gene: 9. DNA of the CDR3: TGTGCCAGCAGCCTACCAGCGGGGGGCTTGTACAATGAGCAGTTCTTC. Protein product: CASSLPAGGLYNEQFF.

The chain has TRBV4-3 and TRBJ2-1; a possible D gene is TRBD2 (6 bases). Trimming removed 6 bases at V and 2 bases at J, with 14 bases between. Germline CDR1 and CDR2: LGHNA and YSLEER. The CDR3 spans 15 residues. The CDR3, as DNA: TGCGCCAGCAGTCGGGAGATTCGGGCCTACAATGAGCAGTTCTTC. Encoded protein: CASSREIRAYNEQFF.

The chain recombines TRBV28 with TRBJ2-3, with unresolved D. Germline assignment: CDR1 MDHEN and CDR2 SYDVKM. Trimming removed 5 bases at V and 2 bases at J, with 14 bases between. The CDR3 has 15 amino acids. The CDR3 nucleotides read TGTGCCAGCAGTCCTGGTGGAGCCTTCACAGATACGCAGTATTTT. It codes for CASSPGGAFTDTQYF.

This chain joins TRBV6-5 and TRBJ2-7, with 11 nucleotides matching TRBD2. V dropped 6 bases and J dropped 2; count of bases not matched to a gene: 6. The V gene's germline CDR1 is MNHEY and CDR2 SVGAGI. CDR3 length: 15 residues. CDR3 protein: CASSHLAGGPYEQYF. As DNA, the CDR3 is TGTGCCAGCAGCCACTTAGCGGGGGGGCCCTACGAGCAGTACTTC.

This chain links TRBV27 with TRBJ2-7, with 10 bases that match TRBD2. V trimming: 7 bases; J trimming: 5 bases; junction bases outside the gene matches: 8. From germline, CDR1 is MNHEY and CDR2 SMNVEV (reference sequence). This CDR3 spans 14 amino acids. This CDR3 is CASMGILAGDEQYF. The DNA of the CDR3 is TGTGCCAGCATGGGCATCCTAGCGGGAGACGAGCAGTACTTC.

Worth noting for this clone: One end of the junction is discordant with germline, which a read error may explain. The gene calls are TRBV15 and TRBJ2-5, with D perhaps matching TRBD1 (6 bases). This CDR3 is built from 17 residues. Germline-derived CDR1 and CDR2 are LNHNV and YYDKDF (reference sequence). This CDR3 reads CATSRPGQLLPREAQYF. The CDR3, as DNA: TGTGCCACCAGCAGACCCGGACAGCTTCTTCCAAGAGAGGCCCAGTACTTC.

The CDR3 nucleotides are TGTGCCAGCAGCCAAGCTGGGGACAGGGAAGCTTCACCCCTCCACTTT. This encodes CASSQAGDREASPLHF. The chain is built from TRBV7-9 and TRBJ1-6; 9 nucleotides align to TRBD1. With V trimmed by 5 bases and J by 9 bases, 11 bases remained unmatched. CDR1 is SEHNR, CDR2 FQNEAQ, per germline (reference sequence). The CDR3 runs to 16 residues.

This clone was counted a few times. V is TRBV27 and J is TRBJ2-1; the D is unclear. The CDR3 covers 16 residues. Deletions cut 1 base from V and 6 bases from J, with 16 bases between. Per the germline V gene, CDR1 is MNHEY and CDR2 is SMNVEV (reference sequence). The CDR3 DNA reads as TGTGCCAGCAGTTTATTGGTAGACACCCCCTCCAATGAGCAGTTCTTC. It encodes CASSLLVDTPSNEQFF.

V gene TRBV28 combines with J gene TRBJ1-5, with 7 bases identical to TRBD1. V shed 2 bases, J shed 6 bases, and the junction held 7 bases outside the gene matches. The germline V gene encodes CDR1 MDHEN and CDR2 SYDVKM. CDR3 length equals 15 residues. The CDR3 DNA follows: TGTGCCAGCAGTTTAAACAGGGGAATGGTTCAGCCCCAGCATTTT. Amino acids: CASSLNRGMVQPQHF.

This chain uses TRBV4-2 with TRBJ2-5; D gene ambiguous. The better agreement between TRBJ2-7 and the DNA end casts doubt on the J call. CDR3 size: 12 residues. The germline V gene has CDR1 LGHNA and CDR2 YNFKEQ. The CDR3 sequence is CASSQGLGEQYF. CDR3 nucleotide sequence: TGTGCCAGCAGCCAGGGCTTAGGCGAGCAGTACTTC.

The V and J genes are TRBV7-2 and TRBJ1-3; the match to TRBD1 covers 9 bases. CDR3 length: 17 amino acids. Trimming removed 0 bases from V and 2 bases from J; junction bases left unmatched: 5. Per germline, CDR1 SGHTA and CDR2 FQGNSA. The CDR3 nucleotides read TGTGCCAGCAGCTTAGCGGGACAGGGAGTTGCTGGAAACACCATATATTTT. Its protein product is CASSLAGQGVAGNTIYF. The full variable domain, rest sourced from reference TRBV7-2 and TRBJ1-3, is GAGVSQSPSNKVTEKGKDVELRCDPISGHTALYWYRQSLGQGLEFLIYFQGNSAPDKSGLPSDRFSAERTGGSVSTLTIQRTQQEDSAVYLCASSLAGQGVAGNTIYFGEGSWLTVV.

Here the CDR3 reads CASSPDGLYGYTF. For the CDR3, the DNA is TGCGCCAGCAGCCCCGACGGACTCTATGGCTACACCTTC. This chain connects TRBV5-1 to TRBJ1-2; no clear D gene. There are 13 residues in the CDR3. V lost 4 bases and J lost 4, with 11 bases in between. Per germline, CDR1 SGHRS and CDR2 YFSETQ.

This chain joins TRBV10-3 and TRBJ1-2; TRBD1 might be the D (5 bases). This CDR3 contains 14 residues. V dropped 2 bases and J dropped 4 bases, with 11 bases sitting between them. Germline-derived CDR1 and CDR2 are ENHRY and SYGVKD. The CDR3 DNA follows: TGTGCCATCAGTGAGCCGCAGGGTGGCTATGGCTACACCTTC. Protein product: CAISEPQGGYGYTF.

This chain joins TRBV7-2 and TRBJ1-6; D unclear. CDR1 SGHTA and CDR2 FQGNSA come from the germline V gene. V lost 3 bases to trimming and J lost 8 bases, with 8 bases between them. The CDR3 is 13 residues long. CDR3 amino acids: CASSFFSHSPLHF. CDR3 DNA sequence: TGTGCCAGCAGCTTCTTTTCCCATTCACCCCTCCACTTT.

The chain has TRBV13 and TRBJ2-3; TRBD2 matches at 9 bases. Germline V gives CDR1 PRHDT, CDR2 FYEKMQ (reference sequence). The junction had 3 bases not matched to a gene; V was cut back by 0 bases and J by 5 bases. This CDR3 contains 15 residues. The CDR3: CASSLGPSGVDTQYF. In nucleotides, the CDR3 is TGTGCCAGCAGCTTAGGCCCTAGCGGGGTAGATACGCAGTATTTT.

This clone showed up just a few times. The J gene is TRBJ2-3, the V gene TRBV7-9, with a weak D call TRBD2 (5 bases). Trimming took 3 bases from V and 2 from J, leaving 18 bases between them. CDR1 SEHNR and CDR2 FQNEAQ come from the germline V gene (reference sequence). The CDR3 length is 17 residues. Here the CDR3 DNA reads TGTGCCAGCAGCTTCCCGGGGAAGGGAGTCAACACAGATACGCAGTATTTT. This gives the protein CASSFPGKGVNTDTQYF.

This chain uses TRBV7-9 with TRBJ2-7; a weak D match, TRBD1 (5 bases). The CDR3 has 15 amino acids. V shed 3 bases and J shed 0 bases, with 12 bases lying between them. CDR1 SEHNR and CDR2 FQNEAQ come from the germline V gene (reference sequence). CDR3 amino acids: CASSLGRASSYEQYF. DNA of the CDR3: TGTGCCAGCAGCTTGGGCAGGGCGAGCTCCTACGAGCAGTACTTC.

The chain employs TRBV4-1 and TRBJ2-2, with TRBD2 matching over 8 bases. The CDR3 contains 14 residues. The V gene's germline CDR1 is MGHRA and CDR2 YSYEKL. Unmatched junction bases numbered 2, after V lost 4 bases and J lost 4 bases. Here the CDR3 DNA reads TGCGCCAGCAGCCCTCGGGAGGGCACCGGGGAGCTGTTTTTT. This codes for CASSPREGTGELFF.

This chain joins TRBV5-5 and TRBJ2-2; 8 positions agree with TRBD1. Per the germline V gene, CDR1 is SGHKS and CDR2 is YYEKEE (reference sequence). The CDR3 is 16 residues long. V trimming: 2 bases; J trimming: 1 base; junction bases outside the gene matches: 4. This CDR3 reads CASSFDGTGNTGELFF. CDR3 in DNA: TGTGCCAGCAGCTTCGATGGGACAGGGAACACCGGGGAGCTGTTTTTT.

The chain carries TRBV7-6 and TRBJ2-3, with 9 bases that match TRBD1. This CDR3 has 15 residues. Germline V gene data show CDR1 as SGHVS and CDR2 as FNYEAQ. V was pared by 5 bases and J by 4 bases, with 7 bases of the junction left unmatched. The CDR3 coding sequence is TGTGCCAGCAGCGCATGGACAGGGGTGTCAGATACGCAGTATTTT. Translated: CASSAWTGVSDTQYF.

The chain uses TRBV7-6 and TRBJ1-2, with D unclear. The germline V and J ends were trimmed by 1 base and 7 bases, with 10 bases remaining between them. Germline CDR1 reads SGHVS; CDR2 reads FNYEAQ. This CDR3 has 13 amino acids. The CDR3: CASSLDGGFGYTF. CDR3 bases: TGTGCCAGCAGCTTAGATGGAGGATTTGGCTACACCTTC.

The chain has TRBV6-6 and TRBJ1-1; D unclear. The length of the CDR3 is 13 residues. Germline V lookup: CDR1 MNHNY, CDR2 SVGAGI (reference sequence). Trimming pared 0 bases from V and 2 bases from J, leaving 4 bases between. The CDR3 region is CASSYSSNTEAFF. CDR3 sequence (DNA): TGTGCCAGCAGTTACTCCTCCAACACTGAAGCTTTCTTT.

The gene calls are TRBV2 and TRBJ1-4; TRBD1 aligns across 7 bases. V shed 8 bases, J shed 6 bases, and the junction held 12 bases outside the gene matches. This CDR3 spans 15 amino acids. Germline V CDR1 and CDR2: SNHLY, FYNNEI. The CDR3 DNA is TGTGCCAGCGGGGCGGGAGGCAGGGGGGATGAAAAACTGTTTTTT. Protein sequence: CASGAGGRGDEKLFF. The full variable domain, its missing parts supplied by reference TRBV2 and TRBJ1-4, is EPEVTQTPSHQVTQMGQEVILRCVPISNHLYFYWYRQILGQKVEFLVSFYNNEISEKSEIFDDQFSVERPDGSNFTLKIRSTKLEDSAMYFCASGAGGRGDEKLFFGSGTQLSVL.

This clone was picked up a small number of times. The CDR3 nucleotides read TGCGCCAGCAGCCAGGACAGGGGGCATACTGAAGCTTTCTTT. Its protein product is CASSQDRGHTEAFF. This chain connects TRBV4-1 to TRBJ1-1; 11 bases map to TRBD1. Germline V gene data show CDR1 as MGHRA and CDR2 as YSYEKL. This CDR3 has 14 residues. The V segment lost 3 bases and the J segment 5 bases; nucleotides outside the gene matches: 2.